This T cell receptor (beta chain) is drawn from a study of T-cell reconstitution after alpha-beta-depleted transplantation in children. Study results and limitations: Recipient T cells and thymic progenitors that survived were the source of the high TCRbeta diversity seen at day 60 in some patients. From newly produced T cells came most of the T-cell counts and diversity one year after transplant. Alpha-beta T cells present about two months after transplant were reported to originate from several hundred expanded graft clones.

The table lists this clonotype with a few counts. The target antigen is unknown. The authors prepared the TCRbeta library with unique molecular identifiers. TCRdb independently ran MiXCR on the PCR reads; one entry per CDR3 protein. The sample records about 900,000 distinct CDR3 sequences, about 30% being singletons. This clonotype was sampled from a boy under three years old who had a stem cell transplant for SCID, so the T cells may come from the graft donor. Source: PBMCs, mostly from graft donor cells, taken 360 days after TCRalphabeta/CD19-depleted stem cell transplant.

This CDR3 is CAISERDRGFYEQYF. In DNA, the CDR3 is TGTGCCATCAGTGAACGGGACAGGGGGTTCTACGAGCAGTACTTC. The V gene is TRBV10-3, the J gene TRBJ2-7; 11 bases are a match to TRBD1. This CDR3 has 15 amino acids. Germline CDR1 is ENHRY and CDR2 is SYGVKD. Germline trimming cut 3 bases from V and 3 bases from J; bases unmatched to any gene: 4.